This T cell receptor beta chain was sequenced during a study of shared clonotypes between healthy human individuals. The protocol was immunoSEQ multiplex PCR, while the TCRdb copy is restricted to in-frame clones and leaves out a portion. Among some 1.4 million clones listed, roughly 96% were seen once. Splitting the CD4+ cells yielded a CD45RA+ naive subset and a CD45RA-negative memory subset. Germline V gene data show CDR1 as KGHSH and CDR2 as LQKENI. CDR3 length equals 14 residues. Trimming removed 5 bases from V and 2 bases from J, with 13 bases in between. The source is a man aged 30-40 years in good health. What was sequenced was naive CD4+ T cells sorted from blood. Subset defined: CD45RA+ positively selected. J is TRBJ2-7 and V is TRBV18, with D possibly being TRBD1 or TRBD2 (5 bases each). The CDR3 region has the DNA TGTGCCAGCTCAAGAACAGGACTGGCCTACGAGCAGTACTTC. Amino acids: CASSRTGLAYEQYF.